This T cell receptor beta chain came from a study of regulatory T cells in long-lasting Graves disease. On the study more broadly: Graves' cases, newly diagnosed, had used antithyroid drugs under 3 months. Notes on the study in general: Whereas new patients shared 1,000 or so public clonotypes, persistent patients shared more, at 2,500 to 3,500.

The germline gives CDR1 DFQATT, CDR2 SNEGSKA (reference sequence). V dropped 3 bases and J dropped 5 bases, with 12 bases sitting between them. This CDR3 is 13 amino acids long. Both iRepertoire HTBI primers and Arm-PCR of CDR3 regions were used to build the TCR beta libraries. In the original processing: Overall, samples carried 62 TRBV and 13 to 15 TRBJ segments. Via MiXCR, TCRdb re-called the multiplex PCR reads, giving one row per CDR3 protein. TCRdb, not the authors, supplied the V and J calls. This sample has 350,000 to 550,000 distinct CDR3 sequences; just under 15% occur once, and the top ten carry 15% to 20%. Indicated time point: newly diagnosed GD, antithyroid drugs for less than 3 months. PBMCs provided the RNA from which the TCR library was made. This clonotype was detected ten times or more. Its antigen is not known. Another study also made use of these data, one on T cells in Graves' hyperthyroidism and ophthalmopathy. Per that paper: Expanded thyroid clonotypes (above 0.001) were mostly also found in blood.

Source: peripheral blood mononuclear cells (PBMCs), taken at new diagnosis, from a patient treated with antithyroid drugs. V usage is TRBV20-1 and J usage is TRBJ2-3, with D maybe TRBD1 (5 bases). The source of this sequence is a woman in her 30s with Graves disease. CDR3 amino acids: CSASPAGKDTQYF. The CDR3 DNA follows: TGCAGTGCTAGCCCCGCAGGGAAAGATACGCAGTATTTT.